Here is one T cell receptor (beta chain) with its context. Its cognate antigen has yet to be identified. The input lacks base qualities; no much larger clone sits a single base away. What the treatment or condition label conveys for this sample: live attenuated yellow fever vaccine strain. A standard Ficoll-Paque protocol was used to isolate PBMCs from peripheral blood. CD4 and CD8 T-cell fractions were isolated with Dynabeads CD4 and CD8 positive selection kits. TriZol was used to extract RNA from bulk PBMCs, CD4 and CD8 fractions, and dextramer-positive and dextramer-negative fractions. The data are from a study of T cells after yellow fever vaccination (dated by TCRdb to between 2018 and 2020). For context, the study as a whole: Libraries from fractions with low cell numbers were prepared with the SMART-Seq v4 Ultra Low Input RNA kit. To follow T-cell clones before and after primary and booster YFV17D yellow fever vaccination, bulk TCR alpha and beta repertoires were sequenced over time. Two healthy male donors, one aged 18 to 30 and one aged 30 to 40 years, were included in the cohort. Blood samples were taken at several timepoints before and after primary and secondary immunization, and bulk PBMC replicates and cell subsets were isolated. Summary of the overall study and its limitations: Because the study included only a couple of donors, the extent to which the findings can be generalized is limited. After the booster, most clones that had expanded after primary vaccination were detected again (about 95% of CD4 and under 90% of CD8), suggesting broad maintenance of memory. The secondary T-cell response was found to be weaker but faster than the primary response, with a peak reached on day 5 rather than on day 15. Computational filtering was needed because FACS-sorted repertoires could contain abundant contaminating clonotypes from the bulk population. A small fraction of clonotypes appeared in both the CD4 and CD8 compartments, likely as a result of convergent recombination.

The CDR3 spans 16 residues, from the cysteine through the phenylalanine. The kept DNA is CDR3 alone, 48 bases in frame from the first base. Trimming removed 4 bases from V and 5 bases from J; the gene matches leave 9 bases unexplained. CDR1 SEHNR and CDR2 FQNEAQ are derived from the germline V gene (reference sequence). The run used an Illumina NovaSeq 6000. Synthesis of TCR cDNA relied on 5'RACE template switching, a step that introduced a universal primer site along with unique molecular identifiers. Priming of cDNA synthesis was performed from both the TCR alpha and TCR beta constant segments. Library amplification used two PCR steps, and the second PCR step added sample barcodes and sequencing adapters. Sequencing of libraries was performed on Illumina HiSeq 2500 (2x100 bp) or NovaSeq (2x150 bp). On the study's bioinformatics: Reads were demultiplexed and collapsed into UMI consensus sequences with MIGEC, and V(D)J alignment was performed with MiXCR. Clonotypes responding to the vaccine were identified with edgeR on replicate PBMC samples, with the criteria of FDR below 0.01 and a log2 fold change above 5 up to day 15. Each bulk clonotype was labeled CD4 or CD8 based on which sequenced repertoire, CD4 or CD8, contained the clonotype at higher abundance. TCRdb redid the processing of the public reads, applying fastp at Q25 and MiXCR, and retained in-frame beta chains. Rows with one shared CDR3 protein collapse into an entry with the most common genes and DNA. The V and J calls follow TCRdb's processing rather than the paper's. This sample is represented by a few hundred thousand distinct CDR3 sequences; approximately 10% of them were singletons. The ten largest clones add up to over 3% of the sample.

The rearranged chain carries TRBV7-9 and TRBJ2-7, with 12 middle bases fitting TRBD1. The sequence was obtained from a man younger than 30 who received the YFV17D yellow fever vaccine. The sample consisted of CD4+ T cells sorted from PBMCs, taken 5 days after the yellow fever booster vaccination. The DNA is TGTGCCAGCAGCTCTAGGGGACAGGGGGCGCCCCACGAGCAGTACTTC. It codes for CASSSRGQGAPHEQYF.